The 16 T cell receptor beta chains given below trace back to one sample, sequenced in a study of T cell responses to AZD1222 COVID-19 vaccine. The data were produced by immunoSEQ multiplex PCR, yet TCRdb's version contains in-frame clones alone and is incomplete. The profile shows about 99,000 clones, about 85% of them singletons. The source was peripheral blood, collected on day 0 of AZD1222 vaccination. The receptor set was obtained from an adult in good health.

This clone showed up just once. At one of its ends the junction is not consistent with the germline gene, which may arise from a read error. The V call is TRBV5-1, the J call TRBJ2-1; no firm D call. Germline CDR1 reads SGHRS; CDR2 reads YFSETQ. This CDR3 has 11 amino acids. The CDR3 sequence is CASSPDNEQFF. The CDR3 DNA is TGTGCCAGCAGCCCCGACAATGAGCAGTTCTTC.

The rearrangement uses TRBV7-2 and TRBJ2-6, with TRBD2 matching 10 bases. V was clipped by 1 base and J by 3 bases; unmatched bases: 6. The germline gives CDR1 SGHTA, CDR2 FQGNSA. The CDR3 has 18 amino acids. CDR3 bases: TGTGCCAGCAGCTTAGGTCCAGCGGGAGGGAGTGGGGCCAACGTCCTGACTTTC. As protein: CASSLGPAGGSGANVLTF.

This clone was seen only once. The chain combines TRBV18 with TRBJ2-1; D is undetermined. The CDR3 totals 12 residues. V lost 8 bases and J 3 bases, leaving 8 bases between the germline ends. Germline loops: CDR1 KGHSH, CDR2 LQKENI. CDR3 coding DNA: TGTGCCAGCCGTCTAGGCTACAATGAGCAGTTCTTC. Translating gives CASRLGYNEQFF. Drawing the rest from reference TRBV18 and TRBJ2-1, the complete variable domain is NAGVMQNPRHLVRRRGQEARLRCSPMKGHSHVYWYRQLPEEGLKFMVYLQKENIIDESGMPKERFSAEFPKEGPSILRIQQVVRGDSAAYFCASRLGYNEQFFGPGTRLTVL.

This chain uses TRBV5-1 with TRBJ1-1; unclear D gene. Between the trimmed V and J ends, which lost 0 bases and 2 bases, there was a span of 11 bases. Germline CDR1 is SGHRS and CDR2 is YFSETQ. The CDR3 covers 15 residues. The chain's CDR3 is CASSLALTPNTEAFF. The CDR3 DNA is TGCGCCAGCAGCTTGGCACTGACACCTAACACTGAAGCTTTCTTT.

This clone was recorded a few times. CDR3 DNA: TGTGCCAGCAGCACGTCGCGACAGGATTTCAATCAGCCCCAGCATTTT. This gives the protein CASSTSRQDFNQPQHF. V gene TRBV7-9 combines with J gene TRBJ1-5; tentatively, D is TRBD1 (6 bases). The CDR3 contains 16 residues. The V and J ends lost 5 bases and 3 bases respectively, with 17 bases between them. CDR1 and CDR2 (germline): SEHNR, FQNEAQ (reference sequence). The whole variable domain, filled in from reference TRBV7-9 and TRBJ1-5, reads DTGVSQNPRHKITKRGQNVTFRCDPISEHNRLYWYRQTLGQGPEFLTYFQNEAQLEKSRLLSDRFSAERPKGSFSTLEIQRTEQGDSAMYLCASSTSRQDFNQPQHFGDGTRLSIL.

V is TRBV29-1 and J is TRBJ1-3; TRBD1 matches 9 bases. This CDR3 is 14 amino acids long. In germline, CDR1 is SQVTM, CDR2 ANQGSEA. Germline trimming cut 7 bases from V and 0 bases from J; bases unmatched to any gene: 4. The CDR3 DNA sequence: TGCAGCGCGGGACAGGGTAACTCTGGAAACACCATATATTTT. As protein: CSAGQGNSGNTIYF.

This clone was recorded once. This chain uses TRBV24-1 with TRBJ2-2; D is ambiguous. Trimming removed 9 bases at V and 0 bases at J, with 7 bases between. This CDR3 contains 13 residues. Per the germline V gene, CDR1 is KGHDR and CDR2 is SFDVKD. CDR3 bases: TGTGCCACCCAGGTCGCGAACACCGGGGAGCTGTTTTTT. Amino acid sequence: CATQVANTGELFF.

The chain uses TRBV29-1 and TRBJ2-3; D is undetermined. Trimming left V 2 bases short and J 2 bases short, with 8 bases between. This CDR3 has 13 residues. Germline V gives CDR1 SQVTM, CDR2 ANQGSEA. CDR3 DNA: TGCAGCGTTGAATCCACCATCACAGATACGCAGTATTTT. This encodes CSVESTITDTQYF.

This clone appeared a single time. The junction departs from germline at one end; a sequencing error may be responsible. This sample includes further DNA sequences coding for the same CDR3. The chain couples TRBV5-1 to TRBJ1-1, with TRBD1 identical over 11 bases. The CDR3 runs 14 residues. Germline V gene lookup returns CDR1 SGHRS and CDR2 YFSETQ. The DNA for the CDR3 is TGTGCCAGCAGCACGGGACAGGGGGGCACTGAAGCTTTCTTT. This codes for CASSTGQGGTEAFF.

The rearrangement links TRBV4-3 to TRBJ1-1; D gene uncertain. This CDR3 comprises 14 residues. Germline V gene lookup returns CDR1 LGHNA and CDR2 YSLEER. V was pared by 2 bases and J by 0 bases, with 7 bases between. CDR3: CASSQRRVNTEAFF. CDR3 sequence (DNA): TGCGCCAGCAGCCAACGGAGGGTGAACACTGAAGCTTTCTTT.

This clone appeared a single time. CDR3 sequence reads: CATSRGGGGATWETQYF. As DNA, the CDR3 is TGTGCCACCAGCAGAGGGGGCGGGGGTGCGACCTGGGAGACCCAGTACTTC. This rearrangement joins TRBV15 to TRBJ2-5, with 7 nucleotides matching TRBD2. Germline assignment: CDR1 LNHNV and CDR2 YYDKDF (reference sequence). J gave up 5 bases and V 1 base, and 13 bases lay outside the gene matches. The CDR3 spans 17 residues.

The rearrangement uses TRBV6-2 or TRBV6-3 and TRBJ2-3; a weak D match, TRBD1 (6 bases). The germline CDR1 and CDR2 sequences are MNHEY and SVGEGT. Trimming took off 4 bases at V and 1 base at J, with 15 bases between the two ends. The CDR3 loop spans 16 amino acids. CDR3: CASSLGTPFGTDTQYF. Here the CDR3 DNA reads TGTGCCAGCAGTTTGGGGACACCGTTCGGCACAGATACGCAGTATTTT.

The chain is built from TRBV12-3 or TRBV12-4 and TRBJ1-1; D is ambiguous. The CDR3 contains 13 residues. Between the trimmed V and J ends, which lost 5 bases and 2 bases, there was a span of 9 bases. The CDR3 region is CASSKTTNTEAFF. The CDR3 bases are TGTGCCAGCAGTAAAACGACCAACACTGAAGCTTTCTTT.

This clone appeared a single time. The chain uses TRBV5-5 and TRBJ1-2; D uncertain. The CDR3 runs to 13 residues. Trimming took 2 bases from V and 2 from J, leaving 7 bases between them. Germline CDR1 and CDR2: SGHKS and YYEKEE (reference sequence). CDR3 bases: TGTGCCAGCAGCTTTGGAGAAAACTATGGCTACACCTTC. This translates into CASSFGENYGYTF.

CDR3 coding DNA: TGTGCCAGCAGTTACGTCGGGACAGCGCCCGAGGAAAGCCTGATTCCGGGAACTGAAGCTTTCTTT. Residues: CASSYVGTAPEESLIPGTEAFF. The V gene is TRBV6-7, the J gene TRBJ1-1; 7 bases are a match to TRBD1. TRBV6-7 is annotated as an ORF whose role is uncertain. The CDR3 runs to 22 residues. Trimming took 2 bases from V and 5 from J; bases not matched to a gene: 29.

The chain is built from TRBV27 and TRBJ1-6; a possible D gene is TRBD1 (5 bases). The V gene's germline CDR1 is MNHEY and CDR2 SMNVEV (reference sequence). This CDR3 spans 15 amino acids. V lost 6 bases, J lost 0 bases, and 9 bases lay in between. CDR3 DNA: TGTGCCAGCAGGTTCGGGGGCTCCTATAATTCACCCCTCCACTTT. Protein: CASRFGGSYNSPLHF.